This T cell receptor (beta chain) is from a study of cytomegalovirus exposure and HLA in healthy donors. Points from the study as a whole: In a later analysis, a missense DCLRE1C variant was linked to TCR beta V- and J-gene trimming. Most of the TCR beta V segments (in an earlier analysis) were productive either about 87% or about 30% of the time. A later analysis found most CMV-associated TCR beta chains apparently HLA-restricted. Later analysis identified several of the most significant clusters that appeared linked to common viral pathogens.

13 Jbeta primers and 60 Vbeta primers were used for the PCR. Here immunoSEQ multiplex PCR was the method, and the copy in TCRdb shows in-frame clones only, minus some. The sample contains approximately 130,000 clones, 70% to 85% of which appear only once. On this clone itself: Its antigen is undetermined.

Trimming took 3 bases from V and 8 from J; bases not matched to a gene: 14. Germline CDR1 reads SEHNR; CDR2 reads FQNEAQ (reference sequence). The CDR3 has 17 residues. Sequencing was carried out using PBMCs. The gene calls are TRBV7-9 and TRBJ2-1; 9 bases align to TRBD1. The TCR originated in a man younger than 35 in good health and CMV-seronegative. In DNA form, the CDR3 reads TGTGCCAGCAGCTTCGTAATACCGGGACAGGGAGGGGATGAGCAGTTCTTC. Translation gives CASSFVIPGQGGDEQFF.